These 23 T cell receptor beta chains originate from one sample sequenced in a study of metastatic and nonmetastatic thyroid tumors. Treatment of any kind had been given to no patient before thyroid surgery. TCRdb re-called the PCR reads via MiXCR. The sample consists of around 22,000 clones, less than 45% of them appearing once. Sequenced sample: blood. All receptors derive from a male donor with papillary thyroid cancer or a benign thyroid nodule (not recorded which). Some clones in this sample may be carry-over from other donors' samples.

The chain recombines TRBV20-1 with TRBJ1-5; 8 bases fit TRBD1. Germline V gives CDR1 DFQATT, CDR2 SNEGSKA (reference sequence). V shed 0 bases and J 7 bases; nucleotides not matched to a gene: 8. This CDR3 comprises 15 residues. The CDR3 DNA reads as TGCAGTGCTAGAGAGACCGGACAGGGCTGGCAGCCCCAGCATTTT. Translation: CSARETGQGWQPQHF.

Sample share makes this clone medium-sized. The gene calls are TRBV6-2 or TRBV6-3 and TRBJ2-2; 10 bases line up with TRBD2. CDR1 MNHEY and CDR2 SVGEGT come from the germline V gene. V dropped 5 bases and J dropped 6; count of bases not matched to a gene: 9. The CDR3 is made up of 16 amino acids. Here the CDR3 DNA reads TGTGCCAGCAGTAGTGGACTAGCGGAGGGTTCCGGGGAGCTGTTTTTT. It specifies CASSSGLAEGSGELFF.

This clone was counted at least ten times. An end of the junction does not agree with germline; a read error may underlie this. Distinct nucleotide sequences in the sample also encode this CDR3. The chain combines TRBV7-8 with TRBJ2-5; no clear D gene. CDR3 length equals 17 residues. The V gene's germline CDR1 is SGHVS and CDR2 FQNEAQ. This CDR3 is CASTDPALTPGQETQYF. CDR3 in DNA: TGTGCCAGCACCGACCCCGCGCTAACTCCTGGCCAAGAGACTCAGTACTTC. The whole variable domain, remainder taken from reference TRBV7-8 and TRBJ2-5, is GAGVSQSPRYKVAKRGQDVALRCDPISGHVSLFWYQQALGQGPEFLTYFQNEAQLDKSGLPSDRFFAERPEGSVSTLKIQRTQQEDSAVYLCASTDPALTPGQETQYFGPGTRLLVL.

The chain recombines TRBV20-1 with TRBJ1-4, with 7 bases identical to TRBD1. The V segment lost 6 bases and the J segment 2 bases; nucleotides outside the gene matches: 3. The CDR3 runs to 13 residues. CDR1 and CDR2 (germline): DFQATT, SNEGSKA (reference sequence). The CDR3: CSAETGTNEKLFF. DNA of the CDR3: TGCAGTGCAGAGACAGGGACTAATGAAAAACTGTTTTTT.

This chain joins TRBV18 and TRBJ1-2; 7 bases are shared with TRBD1. The CDR3 is made up of 12 amino acids. The germline V gene has CDR1 KGHSH and CDR2 LQKENI. Trimming cost V 3 bases and J 6 bases; bases outside gene matches: 1. The CDR3 region is CASSPDRDGYTF. The CDR3 DNA follows: TGTGCCAGCTCACCCGACAGGGATGGCTACACCTTC.

This clone was counted many times. V usage is TRBV7-9 and J usage is TRBJ2-7; D is unresolved. The germline V gene has CDR1 SEHNR and CDR2 FQNEAQ (reference sequence). V gave up 2 bases and J gave up 4 bases, with 12 bases separating them. The CDR3 is 14 amino acids. CDR3: CASSLSSLPYEQYF. CDR3 sequence (DNA): TGTGCCAGCAGCTTATCTTCACTGCCTTACGAGCAGTACTTC.

This clone was counted only a few times. The chain joins TRBV28 to TRBJ1-3; D is undetermined. Germline lookup yields CDR1 MDHEN and CDR2 SYDVKM. The CDR3 has 15 residues. V gave up 5 bases and J gave up 4 bases, with 15 bases separating them. CDR3 loop: CASSPSDGRGNTIYF. The CDR3, as DNA: TGTGCCAGCAGTCCCTCGGACGGAAGAGGAAACACCATATATTTT.

This clone occurred a few times. The chain has TRBV15 and TRBJ2-7; 9 nucleotides match TRBD1. The CDR3 is made up of 13 amino acids. Trimming took 4 bases from V and 3 from J; bases not matched to a gene: 1. In germline, CDR1 is LNHNV, CDR2 YYDKDF (reference sequence). The CDR3 here is CATSTGQGYEQYF. DNA for the CDR3: TGTGCCACCAGCACGGGACAGGGCTACGAGCAGTACTTC. The variable domain in full, with the rest retrieved from reference TRBV15 and TRBJ2-7, is DAMVIQNPRYQVTQFGKPVTLSCSQTLNHNVMYWYQQKSSQAPKLLFHYYDKDFNNEADTPDNFQSRRPNTSFCFLDIRSPGLGDTAMYLCATSTGQGYEQYFGPGTRLTVT.

This chain connects TRBV6-1 to TRBJ1-5; D uncertain. V was pared by 6 bases and J by 0 bases, with 6 bases between. There are 13 residues in the CDR3. Per the germline V gene, CDR1 is MNHNS and CDR2 is SASEGT. CDR3 protein: CASRKYSNQPQHF. The CDR3 nucleotides are TGTGCCAGCAGAAAATATAGCAATCAGCCCCAGCATTTT.

The rearrangement joins TRBV6-2 or TRBV6-3 to TRBJ1-1, with D hard to call. The CDR3 is made up of 17 amino acids. CDR1 MNHEY and CDR2 SVGEGT come from the germline V gene. V dropped 2 bases and J dropped 1 base, with 17 bases sitting between them. The CDR3 region has the DNA TGTGCCAGCAGTTACAGGTCAGGTGATGTGGGGAACACTGAAGCTTTCTTT. This encodes CASSYRSGDVGNTEAFF.

This clone has ten or more counts. This could be a read error, since a much larger clone is one nucleotide away. This chain links TRBV20-1 with TRBJ2-7; 10 nucleotides match TRBD2. The CDR3 is 13 amino acids. Germline V gives CDR1 DFQATT, CDR2 SNEGSKA (reference sequence). The DNA for the CDR3 is TGCAGTGCAACTAGCGGGATCTCCGACGAGCAGTACTTC. Translation gives CSATSGISDEQYF.

This clone has a single count. This chain connects TRBV4-2 to TRBJ2-6; the D gene is possibly TRBD2 (5 bases). V lost 3 bases, J lost 2 bases, and 8 bases lay in between. The CDR3 loop spans 15 amino acids. CDR1 and CDR2 (germline): LGHNA, YNFKEQ. CDR3 DNA: TGTGCCAGCAGCCACGCCGGGACTGGGGCCAACGTCCTGACTTTC. Translating it yields CASSHAGTGANVLTF.

J is TRBJ2-1 and V is TRBV28; D ambiguous. With 2 bases removed from V and 6 bases from J, the gap between germline ends came to 8 bases. The germline V gene has CDR1 MDHEN and CDR2 SYDVKM. The CDR3 contains 13 residues. CDR3 nucleotide sequence: TGTGCCAGCAGTTTAGTGATAACCAATGAGCAGTTCTTC. Translating it yields CASSLVITNEQFF.

By proportion, this clone is medium-sized. DNA for the CDR3: TGCGCCAGCAGCTTGTCAACTAGCGGGAGTCACGAGCAGTACTTC. This translates into CASSLSTSGSHEQYF. The chain links TRBV5-1 to TRBJ2-7; the match to TRBD2 covers 11 bases. J was trimmed by 5 bases and V by 1 base; bases with no gene match: 5. Germline V lookup: CDR1 SGHRS, CDR2 YFSETQ. CDR3 length equals 15 residues.

This clone was seen repeatedly, ten times or more. The chain joins TRBV11-2 to TRBJ2-3; D is uncertain. Germline-derived CDR1 and CDR2 are SGHAT and FQNNGV. The CDR3 is 13 amino acids. Trimming stripped 6 bases from V and 0 bases from J, with 7 bases between. DNA for the CDR3: TGTGCCAGCAGGTCAACTAGCACAGATACGCAGTATTTT. Amino acid sequence: CASRSTSTDTQYF.

This clone turned up a few times. This CDR3 reads CASSSASRVDTQYF. In nucleotides, the CDR3 is TGTGCCAGCAGTTCAGCCTCTAGGGTAGATACGCAGTATTTT. This chain joins TRBV2 and TRBJ2-3, with no clear D. Germline V lookup: CDR1 SNHLY, CDR2 FYNNEI. V lost 5 bases, J lost 5 bases, and 14 bases lay in between. This CDR3 spans 14 amino acids.

This clone has only a few counts. The chain couples TRBV20-1 to TRBJ2-1, with TRBD2 matching 9 bases. CDR1 DFQATT and CDR2 SNEGSKA come from the germline V gene (reference sequence). The V gene end was trimmed by 1 base and the J gene end by 7 bases; junction bases not matched to a gene: 5. This CDR3 contains 14 residues. The CDR3 DNA is TGCAGTGCTAGAGGTTGGACTAGCGAAAATGAGCAGTTCTTC. It translates to CSARGWTSENEQFF.

The sample holds many counts of this clone. The CDR3 protein is CASSPRGLREQYF. CDR3 sequence (DNA): TGTGCCAGCAGCCCAAGGGGGCTGAGAGAGCAGTACTTC. The chain couples TRBV28 to TRBJ2-7, with 7 bases identical to TRBD1. J lost 7 bases, V lost 6 bases, and 9 bases had no gene match. The CDR3 runs 13 residues. Germline-derived CDR1 and CDR2 are MDHEN and SYDVKM.

Sample share makes this clone medium-sized. Germline and junction disagree at one end, which may indicate a read error. V and J are TRBV20-1 and TRBJ1-1, with D uncertain. The germline V gene has CDR1 DFQATT and CDR2 SNEGSKA (reference sequence). This CDR3 has 13 residues. The CDR3 region has the DNA TGCAGTGCCAGAGGCCGGACGGGCACTGAAGCTTTCTTT. It codes for CSARGRTGTEAFF.

This clone is medium-sized (0.01 to 0.1%). J is TRBJ2-5 and V is TRBV24-1; weak D call: TRBD2 (6 bases). With 4 bases removed from V and 5 bases from J, the gap between germline ends came to 19 bases. Per germline, CDR1 KGHDR and CDR2 SFDVKD. The CDR3 covers 16 residues. The CDR3 DNA sequence: TGTGCCACCAGTGACCCCCGAGGTCTCGGAGGGGAGACCCAGTACTTC. Translating it yields CATSDPRGLGGETQYF.

This clone is classed as medium-sized. The J gene is TRBJ1-5, the V gene TRBV15, with D tentatively TRBD1 (6 bases). V shed 4 bases and J shed 4 bases, with 11 bases lying between them. The germline V gene has CDR1 LNHNV and CDR2 YYDKDF (reference sequence). CDR3 length: 14 residues. The CDR3: CATSTGDRNQPQHF. The CDR3, as DNA: TGTGCCACCAGCACCGGTGACAGGAATCAGCCCCAGCATTTT.

This clone is medium-sized (0.01 to 0.1%) in the sample. The chain recombines TRBV4-1 with TRBJ2-5; D assignment may be TRBD1 or TRBD2 (5 bases each). Trimming removed 3 bases from V and 5 bases from J, with 16 bases in between. The CDR3 extends over 15 amino acids. Germline CDR1 and CDR2: MGHRA and YSYEKL. The chain's CDR3 is CASSQRSGPGETQYF. In nucleotides, the CDR3 is TGCGCCAGCAGCCAGAGGTCGGGGCCGGGGGAGACCCAGTACTTC.

This clone is a singleton in its sample. This chain connects TRBV7-2 to TRBJ2-3; possible D gene TRBD2, 6 bases. Per the germline V gene, CDR1 is SGHTA and CDR2 is FQGNSA. Trimming pared 2 bases from V and 5 bases from J, leaving 8 bases between. The CDR3 covers 13 residues. The CDR3 is CASSLPGVDTQYF. The CDR3 region has the DNA TGTGCCAGCAGCTTACCGGGGGTAGATACGCAGTATTTT.